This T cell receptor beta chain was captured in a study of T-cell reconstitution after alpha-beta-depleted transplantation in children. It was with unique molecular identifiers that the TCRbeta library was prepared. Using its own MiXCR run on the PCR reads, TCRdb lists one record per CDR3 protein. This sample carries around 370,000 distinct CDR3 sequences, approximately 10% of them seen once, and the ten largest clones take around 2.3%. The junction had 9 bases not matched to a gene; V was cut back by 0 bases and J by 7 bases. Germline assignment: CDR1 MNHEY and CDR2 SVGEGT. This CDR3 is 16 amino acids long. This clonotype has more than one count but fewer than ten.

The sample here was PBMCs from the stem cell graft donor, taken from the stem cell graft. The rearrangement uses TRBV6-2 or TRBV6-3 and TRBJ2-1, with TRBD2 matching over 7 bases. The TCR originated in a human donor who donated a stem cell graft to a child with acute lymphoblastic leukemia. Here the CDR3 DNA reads TGTGCCAGCAGTTACTCGTGGACTAGAGAAGGGAATGAGCAGTTCTTC. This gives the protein CASSYSWTREGNEQFF.